Presented here are 27 T cell receptor beta chains from one specimen sequenced in a study of control samples from healthy donors and cancer patients. The protocol was immunoSEQ multiplex PCR, while the TCRdb copy is restricted to in-frame clones and leaves out a portion. The table records around 190,000 clones, nearly 90% of them present only once. The sequencing sample was made of blood. Receptor source: a woman in her forties or fifties in good health.

The CDR3 DNA reads TGTGCCAGCAGCTACGGGACCGCCGGCGGCACAGATACGCAGTATTTT. Translated, it gives CASSYGTAGGTDTQYF. The chain carries TRBV11-2 and TRBJ2-3; perhaps D is TRBD1 or TRBD2 (5 bases each). The V gene lost 4 bases and the J gene lost 1 base, with 15 bases spanning the gap. The germline CDR1 and CDR2 sequences are SGHAT and FQNNGV. The CDR3 is 16 residues long. The full variable domain, rest sourced from reference TRBV11-2 and TRBJ2-3, is EAGVAQSPRYKIIEKRQSVAFWCNPISGHATLYWYQQILGQGPKLLIQFQNNGVVDDSQLPKDRFSAERLKGVDSTLKIQPAKLEDSAVYLCASSYGTAGGTDTQYFGPGTRLTVL.

The rearrangement links TRBV4-2 to TRBJ2-7, with 7 bases matching TRBD1. CDR1 and CDR2 (germline): LGHNA, YNFKEQ. With 1 base clipped from V and 5 bases from J, the junction kept 2 bases outside the gene matches. This CDR3 region has 13 residues. The DNA for the CDR3 is TGTGCCAGCAGCCAAGGACAGGGCGACGAGCAGTACTTC. Protein: CASSQGQGDEQYF.

This clone was detected only a few times. V gene TRBV7-9 combines with J gene TRBJ1-6, with D perhaps matching TRBD1 (6 bases). Trimming took 7 bases from V and 0 from J, leaving 16 bases between them. This CDR3 contains 17 residues. The V gene's germline CDR1 is SEHNR and CDR2 FQNEAQ (reference sequence). The CDR3 sequence is CASNGGASSSYNSPLHF. The CDR3 bases are TGTGCCAGCAACGGGGGGGCATCGAGCTCCTATAATTCACCCCTCCACTTT.

This rearrangement joins TRBV9 to TRBJ2-1; unclear D gene. Germline loops: CDR1 SGDLS, CDR2 YYNGEE. There are 15 residues in the CDR3. With 0 bases removed from V and 3 bases from J, the gap between germline ends came to 10 bases. As DNA, the CDR3 is TGTGCCAGCAGCGTAGGTCCGCTAGACTACAATGAGCAGTTCTTC. Translation: CASSVGPLDYNEQFF.

With respect to this clone: Germline and junction disagree at one end, which may indicate a read error. The chain carries TRBV7-7 and TRBJ1-4, with 8 bases matching TRBD1. The CDR3 loop spans 15 amino acids. Germline CDR1 SSHAT, CDR2 FNYEAQ (reference sequence). The DNA of the CDR3 is TGTGCTAGCAGCCAGCGGACAGGGACTAATGAAAAACTGTTTTTT. This encodes CASSQRTGTNEKLFF.

The chain recombines TRBV30 with TRBJ1-1; 8 bases line up with TRBD1. After removal of 3 bases from V and 4 bases from J, the junction contained 10 bases not matched to a gene. The V gene's germline CDR1 is GTSNPN and CDR2 SVGIG (reference sequence). The CDR3 contains 15 residues. In DNA form, the CDR3 reads TGTGCCTGGAGAACCCGGACAGGGCTGGGCACTGAAGCTTTCTTT. It yields the protein CAWRTRTGLGTEAFF.

The chain carries TRBV14 and TRBJ1-1; 8 nucleotides agree with TRBD1. V dropped 3 bases and J dropped 1; count of bases not matched to a gene: 4. Germline CDR1 SGHDN, CDR2 FVKESK. The CDR3 covers 15 residues. CDR3 sequence reads: CASSHAGQGNTEAFF. In DNA form, the CDR3 reads TGTGCCAGCAGCCACGCAGGACAGGGGAACACTGAAGCTTTCTTT.

V gene TRBV13 combines with J gene TRBJ2-7; D remains unclear. The V gene's germline CDR1 is PRHDT and CDR2 FYEKMQ (reference sequence). V was cut by 0 bases and J by 2 bases, with 5 bases left in between. The CDR3 runs to 13 residues. CDR3 DNA: TGTGCCAGCAGCTTAGGCAGAACCTACGAGCAGTACTTC. This codes for CASSLGRTYEQYF.

V usage is TRBV19 and J usage is TRBJ2-3; 12 nucleotides match TRBD2. The CDR3 is 16 residues long. V was pared by 5 bases and J by 6 bases, with 9 bases of the junction left unmatched. Looked up from germline, CDR1 is LNHDA and CDR2 is SQIVND (reference sequence). The CDR3 DNA follows: TGTGCCAGTAGTTTTAAGGGACTAGCGGGTTTGGATACGCAGTATTTT. As protein: CASSFKGLAGLDTQYF. Drawing the rest from reference TRBV19 and TRBJ2-3, the complete variable domain is DGGITQSPKYLFRKEGQNVTLSCEQNLNHDAMYWYRQDPGQGLRLIYYSQIVNDFQKGDIAEGYSVSREKKESFPLTVTSAQKNPTAFYLCASSFKGLAGLDTQYFGPGTRLTVL.

There are a few counts of this clone. This rearrangement joins TRBV19 to TRBJ1-1; the match to TRBD1 covers 7 bases. Per germline, CDR1 LNHDA and CDR2 SQIVND (reference sequence). V lost 4 bases to trimming and J lost 0 bases; unmatched junction nucleotides: 8. CDR3 length: 16 residues. The CDR3: CASSKPSGQLNTEAFF. For the CDR3, the DNA is TGTGCCAGTAGTAAGCCCTCGGGACAGTTGAACACTGAAGCTTTCTTT.

The V and J genes are TRBV28 and TRBJ2-5; TRBD2 matches 10 bases. This CDR3 comprises 15 residues. CDR1 is MDHEN and CDR2 is SYDVKM in the germline V gene. Germline trimming cut 2 bases from V and 4 bases from J; bases unmatched to any gene: 4. CDR3 loop: CASSLALAGAETQYF. DNA for the CDR3: TGTGCCAGCAGTTTAGCGCTAGCGGGAGCAGAGACCCAGTACTTC. Together with reference TRBV28 and TRBJ2-5, the CDR3 gives the full variable domain: DVKVTQSSRYLVKRTGEKVFLECVQDMDHENMFWYRQDPGLGLRLIYFSYDVKMKEKGDIPEGYSVSREKKERFSLILESASTNQTSMYLCASSLALAGAETQYFGPGTRLLVL.

The rearrangement uses TRBV19 and TRBJ1-2, with D uncertain. The V end was cut by 5 bases, the J end by 4 bases, with 8 bases between. The germline gives CDR1 LNHDA, CDR2 SQIVND (reference sequence). The length of the CDR3 is 12 residues. CDR3 coding DNA: TGTGCCAGTAGTCCTGAGGGCTATGGCTACACCTTC. Translation gives CASSPEGYGYTF.

The chain carries TRBV9 and TRBJ2-6, with D uncertain. Trimming shortened V by 2 bases and J by 0 bases, and 0 bases separated the two germline ends. Germline lookup yields CDR1 SGDLS and CDR2 YYNGEE. The CDR3 spans 13 residues. The CDR3 here is CASSVSGANVLTF. The CDR3, as DNA: TGTGCCAGCAGCGTCTCTGGGGCCAACGTCCTGACTTTC.

The rearrangement links TRBV6-2 or TRBV6-3 to TRBJ1-2; 9 bases match TRBD1. Germline V CDR1 and CDR2: MNHEY, SVGEGT. V shed 2 bases, J shed 2 bases, and the junction held 0 bases outside the gene matches. The CDR3 is 14 amino acids. In DNA form, the CDR3 reads TGTGCCAGCAGTTACGGGACAGGGAACTATGGCTACACCTTC. Its translation: CASSYGTGNYGYTF.

V and J are TRBV11-2 and TRBJ1-3, with D perhaps TRBD1 (6 bases). V lost 5 bases and J lost 3, with 14 bases in between. The germline CDR1 and CDR2 sequences are SGHAT and FQNNGV. The CDR3 is made up of 15 amino acids. The CDR3 sequence: CASSRYSDSGNTIYF. The CDR3 bases are TGTGCCAGCAGCCGATACTCGGACAGTGGAAACACCATATATTTT. The whole variable domain, remainder taken from reference TRBV11-2 and TRBJ1-3, is EAGVAQSPRYKIIEKRQSVAFWCNPISGHATLYWYQQILGQGPKLLIQFQNNGVVDDSQLPKDRFSAERLKGVDSTLKIQPAKLEDSAVYLCASSRYSDSGNTIYFGEGSWLTVV.

This chain links TRBV24-1 with TRBJ2-3, with D possibly TRBD1 on 7 matching bases. V lost 5 bases and J lost 0, with 11 bases in between. This CDR3 is built from 15 residues. CDR1 KGHDR and CDR2 SFDVKD come from the germline V gene. As DNA, the CDR3 is TGTGCCACCAGTGCCTCAGGGGGGAGCACAGATACGCAGTATTTT. The encoded protein is CATSASGGSTDTQYF.

The chain carries TRBV20-1 and TRBJ1-3; D not resolved. Germline CDR1 reads DFQATT; CDR2 reads SNEGSKA (reference sequence). V lost 5 bases, J lost 3 bases, and 5 bases lay in between. The CDR3 covers 11 residues. The CDR3 DNA is TGCAGTGCTCCGCTTGGAAACACCATATATTTT. Its translation is CSAPLGNTIYF.

The chain recombines TRBV9 with TRBJ1-6; 10 bases fit TRBD1. Per the germline V gene, CDR1 is SGDLS and CDR2 is YYNGEE. J was trimmed by 0 bases and V by 3 bases; bases with no gene match: 9. The CDR3 sequence is 19 residues long. Here the CDR3 reads CASSARDRGRSSYNSPLHF. The CDR3 DNA reads as TGTGCCAGCAGCGCACGGGACAGGGGCAGGAGCTCCTATAATTCACCCCTCCACTTT.

This clone was counted once. The rearrangement uses TRBV28 and TRBJ1-2; no definite D call. Per germline, CDR1 MDHEN and CDR2 SYDVKM. V was trimmed by 2 bases and J by 7 bases, leaving 2 bases between them. The CDR3 totals 10 residues. For the CDR3, the DNA is TGTGCCAGCAGTTTAGGTGGCTACACCTTC. This translates into CASSLGGYTF.

This clone has just one count. This chain connects TRBV30 to TRBJ2-3; TRBD1 aligns across 11 bases. This CDR3 contains 16 residues. Trimming at V came to 4 bases and at J to 3 bases, leaving 9 bases not matched to a gene. The germline gives CDR1 GTSNPN, CDR2 SVGIG (reference sequence). The CDR3 DNA sequence: TGTGCCTGGACTACCCGGGACAGGGGGTGGACAGATACGCAGTATTTT. Its protein is CAWTTRDRGWTDTQYF.

The V and J genes are TRBV27 and TRBJ1-5, with a weak D call TRBD1 (5 bases). V was clipped by 3 bases and J by 0 bases, with 9 bases between them. The germline V gene has CDR1 MNHEY and CDR2 SMNVEV (reference sequence). There are 15 residues in the CDR3. The CDR3 region has the DNA TGTGCCAGCAGTTTGGGACTGACTAGCAATCAGCCCCAGCATTTT. Translating it yields CASSLGLTSNQPQHF.

The gene calls are TRBV4-1 and TRBJ1-5; D not resolved. This CDR3 is 18 amino acids long. Deletions cut 0 bases from V and 5 bases from J, with 20 bases between. Germline V gene sequence: CDR1 MGHRA, CDR2 YSYEKL. The CDR3 bases are TGCGCCAGCAGCCAAGAGGACCCAGACGCGCAGGTTGATCAGCCCCAGCATTTT. As protein: CASSQEDPDAQVDQPQHF.

The chain links TRBV7-9 to TRBJ2-5, with a tentative D call TRBD1 (6 bases). The CDR3 is made up of 14 amino acids. The germline V gene has CDR1 SEHNR and CDR2 FQNEAQ (reference sequence). V lost 3 bases, J lost 2 bases, and 10 bases lay in between. In nucleotides, the CDR3 is TGTGCCAGCAGCTTGTCGACAGGACAAGAGACCCAGTACTTC. It yields the protein CASSLSTGQETQYF.

This chain joins TRBV2 and TRBJ2-1; 13 positions agree with TRBD2. The CDR3 spans 14 residues. Germline trimming cut 6 bases from V and 9 bases from J; bases unmatched to any gene: 5. The V gene's germline CDR1 is SNHLY and CDR2 FYNNEI. As DNA, the CDR3 is TGTGCCAGCAGGGGGACTAGCGGGGTCGGTGAGCAGTTCTTC. It is translated as CASRGTSGVGEQFF.

The V and J genes are TRBV15 and TRBJ1-1, with D perhaps matching TRBD1 (5 bases). Germline CDR1 and CDR2: LNHNV and YYDKDF (reference sequence). CDR3 length: 14 amino acids. Trimming removed 6 bases at V and 4 bases at J, with 15 bases between. CDR3 loop: CATSPTGLGTEAFF. CDR3 sequence (DNA): TGTGCCACCAGTCCGACGGGACTCGGCACTGAAGCTTTCTTT.

This chain uses TRBV4-1 with TRBJ1-1; D call uncertain. Trimming shortened V by 7 bases and J by 3 bases, and 12 bases separated the two germline ends. Per germline, CDR1 MGHRA and CDR2 YSYEKL. The CDR3 runs 13 residues. CDR3 nucleotides: TGCGCCAGCACCTTAAGTTGGGACACTGAAGCTTTCTTT. This gives the protein CASTLSWDTEAFF.

V usage is TRBV29-1 and J usage is TRBJ2-1; 8 positions agree with TRBD2. This CDR3 has 14 residues. The germline gives CDR1 SQVTM, CDR2 ANQGSEA. V lost 4 bases, J lost 5 bases, and 7 bases stayed unmatched. For the CDR3, the DNA is TGCAGCGTTGGATACGGGGGGGCGAACAATGAGCAGTTCTTC. Protein product: CSVGYGGANNEQFF.